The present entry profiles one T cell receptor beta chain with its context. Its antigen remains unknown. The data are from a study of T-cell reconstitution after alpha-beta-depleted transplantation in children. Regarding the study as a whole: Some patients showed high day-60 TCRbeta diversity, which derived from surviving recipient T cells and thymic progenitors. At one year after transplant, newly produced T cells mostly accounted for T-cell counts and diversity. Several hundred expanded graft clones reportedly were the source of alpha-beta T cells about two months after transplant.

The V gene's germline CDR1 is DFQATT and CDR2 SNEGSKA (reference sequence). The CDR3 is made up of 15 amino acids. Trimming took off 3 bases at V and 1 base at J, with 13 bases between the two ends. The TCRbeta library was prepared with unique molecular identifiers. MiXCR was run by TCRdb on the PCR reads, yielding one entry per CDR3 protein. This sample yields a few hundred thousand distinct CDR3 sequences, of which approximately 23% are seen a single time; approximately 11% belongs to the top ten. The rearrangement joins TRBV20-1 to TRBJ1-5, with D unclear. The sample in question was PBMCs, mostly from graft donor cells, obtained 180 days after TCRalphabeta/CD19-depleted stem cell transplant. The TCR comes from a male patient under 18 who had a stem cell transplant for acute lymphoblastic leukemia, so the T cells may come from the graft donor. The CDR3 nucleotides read TGCAGTGCTAGTTGGGCGGGAAGAAGCAATCAGCCCCAGCATTTT. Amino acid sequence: CSASWAGRSNQPQHF.